This entry features one T cell receptor beta chain sequence. The Seattle patients joined while their infection was active and were tracked longitudinally afterward. Source study methods: The authors estimated nucleated cell counts from reference gene primer amplification. The table came from immunoSEQ multiplex PCR; TCRdb's copy has only in-frame clones and leaves some out. V, J and clone size were drawn from that table, and D and trimming were deduced from the DNA. The profile shows around 260,000 clones, around 87% of them singletons. This sample is part of a study of blood T cell repertoires in COVID-19. The overall study: COVID-19 samples collected from the United States, Italy and Spain covered acute and convalescent phases. The analysed material was cDNA or gDNA that came from T cells, B-cell-depleted T cells, or PBMCs.

The germline CDR1 and CDR2 sequences are SGDLS and YYNGEE. The V gene lost 0 bases and the J gene lost 8 bases, with 17 bases spanning the gap. The CDR3 extends over 16 amino acids. This TCR derives from a woman in her sixties with COVID-19, enrolled during active disease. The rearrangement uses TRBV9 and TRBJ2-2; D possibly corresponds to TRBD1 (5 bases). The material sequenced was peripheral blood. The CDR3, as DNA: TGTGCCAGCAGCGTAGGGGCTATCCCGACAGAGGGGGAGCTGTTTTTT. This translates into CASSVGAIPTEGELFF.